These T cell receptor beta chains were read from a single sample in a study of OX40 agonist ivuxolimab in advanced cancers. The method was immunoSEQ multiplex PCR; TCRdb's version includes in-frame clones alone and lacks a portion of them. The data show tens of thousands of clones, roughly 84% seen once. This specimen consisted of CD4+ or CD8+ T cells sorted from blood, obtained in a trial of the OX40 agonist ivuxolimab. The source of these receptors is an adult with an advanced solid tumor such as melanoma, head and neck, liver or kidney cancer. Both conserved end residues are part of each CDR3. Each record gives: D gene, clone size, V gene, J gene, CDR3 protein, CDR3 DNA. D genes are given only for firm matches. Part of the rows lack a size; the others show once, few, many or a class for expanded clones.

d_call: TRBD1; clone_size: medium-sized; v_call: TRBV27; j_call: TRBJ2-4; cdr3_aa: CASSLGTETKNIQYF; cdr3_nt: TGTGCCAGCAGTTTAGGGACAGAAACTAAAAACATTCAGTACTTC
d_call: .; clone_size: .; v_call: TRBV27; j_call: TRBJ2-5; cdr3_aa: CASSLEKQETQYF; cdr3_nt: TGTGCCAGCAGTTTAGAAAAGCAAGAGACCCAGTACTTC
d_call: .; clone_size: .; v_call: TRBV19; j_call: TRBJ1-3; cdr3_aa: CASTPWTLSGNTIYF; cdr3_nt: TGTGCCAGTACCCCGTGGACACTCTCTGGAAACACCATATATTTT
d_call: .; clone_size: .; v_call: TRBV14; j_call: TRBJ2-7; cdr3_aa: CASSQEEDYEQYF; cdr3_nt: TGTGCCAGCAGCCAAGAGGAAGATTACGAGCAGTACTTC
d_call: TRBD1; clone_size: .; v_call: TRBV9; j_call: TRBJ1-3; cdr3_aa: CASSAAGTGGPGNTIYF; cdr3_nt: TGTGCCAGCAGCGCCGCCGGGACAGGGGGCCCTGGAAACACCATATATTTT
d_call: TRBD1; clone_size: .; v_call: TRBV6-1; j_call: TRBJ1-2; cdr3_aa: CASGKTGRDIYGYTF; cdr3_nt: TGTGCCAGCGGAAAGACAGGGAGGGATATCTATGGCTACACCTTC
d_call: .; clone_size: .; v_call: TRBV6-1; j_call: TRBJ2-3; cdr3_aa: CASSERLGGQSTDTQYF; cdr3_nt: TGTGCCAGCAGTGAGAGACTTGGCGGGCAAAGCACAGATACGCAGTATTTT
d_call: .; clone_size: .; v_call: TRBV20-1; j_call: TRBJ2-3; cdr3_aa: CSLESGNTQYF; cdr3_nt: TGCAGTCTCGAGAGCGGTAATACGCAGTATTTT
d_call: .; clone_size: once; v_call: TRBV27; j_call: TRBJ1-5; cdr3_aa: CASSISRSNQPQHF; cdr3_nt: TGTGCCAGCAGTATATCAAGAAGCAATCAGCCCCAGCATTTT
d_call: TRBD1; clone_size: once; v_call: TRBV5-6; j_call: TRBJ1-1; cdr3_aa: CASSVILDRVNTEAFF; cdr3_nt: TGTGCCAGCAGCGTAATTTTAGACAGGGTGAACACTGAAGCTTTCTTT
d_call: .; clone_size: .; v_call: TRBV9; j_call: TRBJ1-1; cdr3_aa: CASSDSHAAEAFF; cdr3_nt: TGTGCCAGCAGCGATAGCCATGCGGCAGAAGCTTTCTTT
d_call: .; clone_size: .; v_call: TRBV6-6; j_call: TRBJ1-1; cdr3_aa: CATALLAVSTEAFF; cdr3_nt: TGTGCCACCGCATTGTTAGCCGTGAGCACTGAAGCTTTCTTT
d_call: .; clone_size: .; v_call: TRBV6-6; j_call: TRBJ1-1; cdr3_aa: CASSHQRLMNTEAFF; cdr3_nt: TGTGCCAGCAGTCACCAGAGGCTAATGAACACTGAAGCTTTCTTT
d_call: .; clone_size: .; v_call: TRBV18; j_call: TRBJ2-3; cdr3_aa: CASSTIHTDTQYF; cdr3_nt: TGTGCCAGCTCAACGATCCACACAGATACGCAGTATTTT
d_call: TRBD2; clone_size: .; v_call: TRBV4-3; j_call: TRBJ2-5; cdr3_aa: CASSQERGGQETQYF; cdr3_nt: TGCGCCAGCAGCCAAGAACGGGGGGGCCAAGAGACCCAGTACTTC
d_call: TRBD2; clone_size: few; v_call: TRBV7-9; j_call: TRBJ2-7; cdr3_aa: CASSASGGRYEQYF; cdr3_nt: TGTGCCAGCAGCGCTAGCGGGGGGAGGTACGAGCAGTACTTC
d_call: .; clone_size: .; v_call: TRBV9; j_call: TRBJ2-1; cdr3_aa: CASSVGSLANEQFF; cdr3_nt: TGTGCCAGCAGCGTAGGTTCCCTGGCCAATGAGCAGTTCTTC
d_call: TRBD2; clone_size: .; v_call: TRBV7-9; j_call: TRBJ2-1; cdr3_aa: CASSPSGGAGSEQFF; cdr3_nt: TGTGCCAGCAGCCCCTCCGGGGGGGCGGGGAGTGAGCAGTTCTTC
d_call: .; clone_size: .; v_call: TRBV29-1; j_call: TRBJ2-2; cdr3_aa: CSVATRNTGELFF; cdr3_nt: TGCAGCGTTGCTACGAGAAACACCGGGGAGCTGTTTTTT
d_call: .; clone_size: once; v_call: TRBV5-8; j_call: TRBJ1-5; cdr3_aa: CASSLYSQPQHF; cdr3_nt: TGTGCCAGCAGCTTATATTCTCAGCCCCAGCATTTT
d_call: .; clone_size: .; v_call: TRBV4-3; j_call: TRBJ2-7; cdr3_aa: CASSPGLGAEQYF; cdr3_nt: TGCGCCAGCAGCCCAGGGCTCGGAGCCGAGCAGTACTTC
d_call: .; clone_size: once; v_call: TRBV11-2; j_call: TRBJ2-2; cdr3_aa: CASSPSGPLTGELFF; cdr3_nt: TGTGCCAGCAGCCCCTCGGGACCGCTCACCGGGGAGCTGTTTTTT
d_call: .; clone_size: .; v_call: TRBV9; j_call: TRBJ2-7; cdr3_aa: CASSVDQGGSYEQYF; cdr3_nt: TGTGCCAGCAGCGTAGATCAAGGGGGCTCCTACGAGCAGTACTTC
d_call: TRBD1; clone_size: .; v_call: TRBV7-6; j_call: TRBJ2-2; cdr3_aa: CASSLAGRGPTGELFF; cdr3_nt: TGTGCCAGCAGCTTAGCGGGCAGGGGGCCCACCGGGGAGCTGTTTTTT
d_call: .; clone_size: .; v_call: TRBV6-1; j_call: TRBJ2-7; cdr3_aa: CASSPLVFEQYF; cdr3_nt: TGTGCCAGCAGTCCACTAGTTTTCGAGCAGTACTTC
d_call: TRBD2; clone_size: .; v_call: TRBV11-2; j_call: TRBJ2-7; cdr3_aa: CASSLGAGGSYEQYF; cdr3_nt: TGTGCCAGCAGCTTAGGGGCGGGGGGCTCCTACGAGCAGTACTTC
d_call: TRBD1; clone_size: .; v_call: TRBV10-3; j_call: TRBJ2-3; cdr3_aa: CAIRIDPGQVRQDLNTDTQYF; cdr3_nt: TGTGCCATCAGGATCGACCCGGGACAGGTCCGGCAGGACCTAAACACAGATACGCAGTATTTT
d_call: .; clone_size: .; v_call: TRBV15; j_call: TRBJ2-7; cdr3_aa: CATSTRLGYEQYF; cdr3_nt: TGTGCCACCAGCACCCGACTGGGCTACGAGCAGTACTTC
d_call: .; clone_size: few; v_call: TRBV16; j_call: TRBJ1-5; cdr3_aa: CASSQIRDSNQPQHF; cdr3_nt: TGTGCCAGCAGCCAGATCCGGGACAGCAATCAGCCCCAGCATTTT
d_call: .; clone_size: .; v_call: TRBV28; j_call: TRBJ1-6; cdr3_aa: CASSPGGSNSPLHF; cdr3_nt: TGTGCCAGCAGCCCCGGGGGGTCTAATTCACCCCTCCACTTT
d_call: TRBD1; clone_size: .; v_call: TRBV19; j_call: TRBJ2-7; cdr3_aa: CASSPGTGPYEQYF; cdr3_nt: TGTGCCAGTAGTCCCGGGACAGGCCCCTACGAGCAGTACTTC
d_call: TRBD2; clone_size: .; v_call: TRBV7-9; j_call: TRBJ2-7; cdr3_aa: CASSPPRGGRYEQYF; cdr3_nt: TGTGCCAGCAGCCCACCTCGCGGGGGGCGTTACGAGCAGTACTTC
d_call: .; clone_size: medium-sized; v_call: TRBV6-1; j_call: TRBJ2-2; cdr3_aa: CASRLDSPNTGELFF; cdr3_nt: TGTGCCAGCAGGCTGGACAGCCCGAACACCGGGGAGCTGTTTTTT
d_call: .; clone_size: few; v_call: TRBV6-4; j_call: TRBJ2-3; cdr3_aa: CASSDSMGGPDTQYF; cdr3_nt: TGTGCCAGCAGTGACTCGATGGGGGGGCCAGATACGCAGTATTTT
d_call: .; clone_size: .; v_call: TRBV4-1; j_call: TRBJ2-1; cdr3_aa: CASSQPLGVYNEQFF; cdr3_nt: TGCGCCAGCAGCCAACCCCTAGGAGTCTACAATGAGCAGTTCTTC
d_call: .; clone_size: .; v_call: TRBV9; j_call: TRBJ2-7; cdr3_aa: CASSSLTGKQYF; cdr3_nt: TGTGCCAGCAGCTCACTTACAGGGAAGCAGTACTTC
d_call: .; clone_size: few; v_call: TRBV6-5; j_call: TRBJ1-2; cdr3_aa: CASSGRPRGYTF; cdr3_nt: TGTGCCAGCTCGGGGAGGCCGCGGGGCTACACCTTC
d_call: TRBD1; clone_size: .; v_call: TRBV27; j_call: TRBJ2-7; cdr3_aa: CASSSSTGGHHEQYF; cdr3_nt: TGTGCCAGCAGTTCGTCGACAGGGGGTCACCACGAGCAGTACTTC
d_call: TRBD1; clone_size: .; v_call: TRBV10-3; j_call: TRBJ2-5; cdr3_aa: CAISESGGGETQYF; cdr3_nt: TGTGCCATCAGTGAGTCAGGGGGCGGCGAGACCCAGTACTTC
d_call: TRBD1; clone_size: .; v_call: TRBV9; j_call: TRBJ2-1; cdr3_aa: CASSTDNLDRGSYNEQFF; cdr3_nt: TGTGCCAGCAGCACCGATAACCTGGACAGGGGCTCCTACAATGAGCAGTTCTTC
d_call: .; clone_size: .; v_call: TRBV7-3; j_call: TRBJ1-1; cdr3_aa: CASSTETVNTEAFF; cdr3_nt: TGTGCCAGCAGCACTGAGACGGTGAACACTGAAGCTTTCTTT
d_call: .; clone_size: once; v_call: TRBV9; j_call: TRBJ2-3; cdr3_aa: CASSVVSTDTQYF; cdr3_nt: TGTGCCAGCAGCGTAGTTTCCACAGATACGCAGTATTTT